The sequence of this T cell receptor beta chain was determined in a study of cytomegalovirus exposure and HLA in healthy donors. Regarding the study as a whole: Most TCRs appeared rarely, but some public TCRs recurred in many donors. In a later analysis, TCR beta V- and J-gene trimming was associated with a missense DCLRE1C variant.

CDR1 SGHRS and CDR2 YFSETQ come from the germline V gene. V lost 2 bases, J lost 0 bases, and 4 bases stayed unmatched. The CDR3 is 16 residues long. Remarks on this clone: Its matching antigen is unknown.

PCR used 60 Vbeta primers and 13 Jbeta primers. Repertoires were generated with immunoSEQ multiplex PCR, while TCRdb's copy carries only in-frame clones and drops some. The sample lists 200,000 to 250,000 clones; approximately 79% were seen once. The chain links TRBV5-1 to TRBJ2-7; TRBD1 agrees at 11 bases. The receptor's source is a man between 45 and 60 years old in good health and CMV-seronegative. The sequenced material came from PBMCs. The CDR3 sequence: CASSLPGTGGSYEQYF. The CDR3 DNA follows: TGCGCCAGCAGCTTACCCGGGACAGGGGGCTCCTACGAGCAGTACTTC.